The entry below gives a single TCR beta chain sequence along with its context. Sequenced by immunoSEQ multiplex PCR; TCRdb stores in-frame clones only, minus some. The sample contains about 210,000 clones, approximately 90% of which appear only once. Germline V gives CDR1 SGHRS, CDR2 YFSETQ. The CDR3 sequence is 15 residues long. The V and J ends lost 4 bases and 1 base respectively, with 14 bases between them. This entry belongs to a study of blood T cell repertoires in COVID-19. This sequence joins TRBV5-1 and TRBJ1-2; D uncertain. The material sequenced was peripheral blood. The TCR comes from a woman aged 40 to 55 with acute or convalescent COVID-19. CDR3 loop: CASSPSIGYNYGYTF. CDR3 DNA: TGCGCCAGCAGCCCCTCTATTGGTTATAACTATGGCTACACCTTC. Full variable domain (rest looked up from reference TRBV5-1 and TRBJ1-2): KAGVTQTPRYLIKTRGQQVTLSCSPISGHRSVSWYQQTPGQGLQFLFEYFSETQRNKGNFPGRFSGRQFSNSRSEMNVSTLELGDSALYLCASSPSIGYNYGYTFGSGTRLTVV.